The table lists the clone carrying this T cell receptor beta chain with a few counts. The antigen is unknown. These data are taken from a study of PD-1 blockade in classical Hodgkin lymphoma. Across the whole study: Once every 2 weeks, patients received intravenous nivolumab at 3 mg/kg. Study outcomes and limitations: The baseline diversity of complete responders showed similarity to that of newly diagnosed patients. Patients who began taking nivolumab under 1 year after ASCT were left out. What caused the repertoire differences, perhaps disease activity or prior therapy, remains undefined.

The ends were cut back, 0 bases at V and 6 bases at J, with 9 bases in the middle. The CDR3 consists of 13 residues. Germline CDR1 reads GTSNPN; CDR2 reads SVGIG (reference sequence). Time point reported: cycle 4 day 1 (C4D1), after less than 7 weeks of nivolumab. Every patient had relapsed following autologous stem cell transplantation, and cohorts differed in brentuximab vedotin exposure. The repertoire was sequenced with immunoSEQ multiplex PCR; TCRdb's copy has only in-frame clones and lacks some. The sample lists 50,000 to 65,000 clones, about 90% seen once, with under 13% in the top ten. Sequences were derived from peripheral blood mononuclear cells (PBMCs), sampled before the fourth cycle of nivolumab. The rearrangement joins TRBV30 to TRBJ1-5; D unresolved. The TCR sequence derives from a human donor with classical Hodgkin lymphoma. The CDR3, as DNA: TGTGCCTGGAGTGTATATGTTGGTCAGCCCCAGCATTTT. Its translation: CAWSVYVGQPQHF.